This T cell receptor beta chain was captured in a study of post-analysis software for immune sequencing data. Findings and limits, study-wide: About five TRBV segments, including TRBV5-6, TRBV5-1 and TRBV20-1, were more frequent in patients than controls.

There are a few counts of this clonotype. The antigen remains unidentified. The CDR3 extends over 14 amino acids. Looked up from germline, CDR1 is DFQATT and CDR2 is SNEGSKA (reference sequence). J gave up 4 bases and V 5 bases, and 7 bases lay outside the gene matches. Libraries were made from TCR beta cDNA, and they carried unique molecular identifiers. TCRdb processed the PCR reads anew with MiXCR; each CDR3 protein has one entry. In the table there are 650,000 to 900,000 distinct CDR3 sequences, 46% of which are singletons. Input material: blood. The V call is TRBV20-1, the J call TRBJ2-1; TRBD2 matches at 8 bases. The receptor was derived from a girl under 18 with multiple sclerosis. This CDR3 is CSAGRAGVYNEQFF. The CDR3, as DNA: TGCAGTGCTGGACGAGCGGGAGTGTACAATGAGCAGTTCTTC.